This T cell receptor (beta chain) was sequenced during a study of blood T cell repertoires in COVID-19. At the level of the study: In each case, the material was cDNA or gDNA derived from T cells, B-cell-depleted T cells, or PBMCs.

Profiled with immunoSEQ multiplex PCR; TCRdb holds only in-frame clones, not every one. The sample shows 70,000 or so clones, about four fifths of them seen only once. The CDR3 extends over 16 amino acids. V gave up 1 base and J gave up 0 bases, with 11 bases separating them. The V gene's germline CDR1 is SGHTA and CDR2 FQGNSA. The V call is TRBV7-2, the J call TRBJ2-3; tentative D call: TRBD2 (6 bases). This receptor was obtained from a human donor in a cohort sampled during active COVID-19. Sequences were obtained from peripheral blood. CDR3 sequence: CASSLGAGFSTDTQYF. The CDR3 DNA follows: TGTGCCAGCAGCTTAGGAGCGGGTTTCAGCACAGATACGCAGTATTTT.